The clone carrying this T cell receptor (beta chain) was recorded a few times. Recovery among Cohort 3 donors was established by two negative PCRs, clearance, or symptom resolution. Germline values: CDR1 SGHTA, CDR2 FQGNSA. J gave up 1 base and V 5 bases, and 4 bases lay outside the gene matches. This CDR3 contains 14 residues. Using immunoSEQ multiplex PCR, the repertoire was profiled, and TCRdb retains in-frame clones only, with some absent. This table holds roughly 200,000 clones, 86% found once. This sample is part of a study of blood T cell repertoires in COVID-19. The sequence was collected from a woman in her twenties or thirties who had recovered from COVID-19. Material for sequencing was PBMCs or T cells enriched from blood (not recorded which). The V gene is TRBV7-2, the J gene TRBJ2-5, with TRBD2 matching over 7 bases. CDR3 region: CASSTSGTQETQYF. Written as DNA, the CDR3 is TGTGCCAGCAGCACCAGCGGGACCCAAGAGACCCAGTACTTC.